The 20 T cell receptor beta chains reported below all come from one sample, sequenced in a study of T cells after yellow fever vaccination. TCRdb independently ran MiXCR on the 5' RACE reads; one entry per CDR3 protein. Of just over 300,000 distinct CDR3 sequences listed, approximately 3.8% are singletons. The source was PBMCs, collected on the day of the yellow fever booster vaccination. These receptors all come from a man in his late teens or twenties who received the YFV17D yellow fever vaccine.

This clonotype was observed many times. The DNA of the CDR3 is TGCGCCAGCAGCCAAGTTGATTTCGGGGTTTCGACGACAAAACTGTTTTTT. Translating it yields CASSQVDFGVSTTKLFF. The chain combines TRBV4-3 with TRBJ1-4, with D unclear. From germline, CDR1 is LGHNA and CDR2 YSLEER. With 1 base removed from V and 10 bases from J, the gap between germline ends came to 22 bases. This CDR3 spans 17 amino acids.

The chain carries TRBV4-3 and TRBJ2-5, with 7 bases that match TRBD1. Germline CDR1 is LGHNA and CDR2 is YSLEER. The CDR3 contains 15 residues. V shed 3 bases, J shed 5 bases, and the junction held 9 bases outside the gene matches. The CDR3 region is CASSQKGTVSETQYF. DNA for the CDR3: TGCGCCAGCAGCCAGAAAGGGACAGTCTCGGAGACCCAGTACTTC.

This clonotype appeared a few times. The rearrangement joins TRBV29-1 to TRBJ2-1; D might be TRBD2 (5 bases). The CDR3 is made up of 14 amino acids. Germline CDR1 SQVTM, CDR2 ANQGSEA. For the CDR3, the DNA is TGCAGTTCCAGACTATCCAGCTCCTACAATGAGCAGTTCTTC. Protein product: CSSRLSSSYNEQFF.

The table lists this clonotype with many counts. The V call is TRBV11-2, the J call TRBJ2-1; TRBD2 aligns across 10 bases. The V segment lost 2 bases and the J segment 7 bases; nucleotides outside the gene matches: 8. The CDR3 is 16 residues long. Germline assignment: CDR1 SGHAT and CDR2 FQNNGV. The CDR3 loop reads CASSLLQRGGPNEQFF. The CDR3 region has the DNA TGTGCCAGCAGCTTATTACAGCGGGGGGGCCCGAATGAGCAGTTCTTC.

This clonotype was seen ten or more times. The chain employs TRBV20-1 and TRBJ2-3, with TRBD1 matching over 7 bases. The CDR3 runs 16 residues. J gave up 1 base and V 5 bases, and 12 bases lay outside the gene matches. Germline-derived CDR1 and CDR2 are DFQATT and SNEGSKA (reference sequence). The DNA for the CDR3 is TGCAGTGCTCCCTCGAGACAGGGCTGGGGCACAGATACGCAGTATTTT. It is translated as CSAPSRQGWGTDTQYF.

The gene calls are TRBV12-3 or TRBV12-4 and TRBJ1-4; D gene ambiguous. Trimming removed 6 bases at V and 0 bases at J, with 14 bases between. The CDR3 consists of 16 residues. This CDR3 reads CASSPTHGTTNEKLFF. CDR3 nucleotide sequence: TGTGCCAGCAGCCCCACTCACGGAACAACTAATGAAAAACTGTTTTTT.

This clonotype came up many times. CDR3 in amino acids: CASSYPLGNSPWFF. For the CDR3, the DNA is TGTGCCAGCAGTTACCCGCTGGGCAATAGCCCCTGGTTCTTC. V and J are TRBV6-6 and TRBJ2-1; D is ambiguous. Germline CDR1 and CDR2: MNHNY and SVGAGI (reference sequence). This CDR3 has 14 amino acids. Deletions cut 2 bases from V and 15 bases from J, with 20 bases between.

This clonotype has more than one count but fewer than ten. The CDR3 sequence: CASSLEGFNIQYF. CDR3 bases: TGTGCCAGCAGCCTTGAGGGGTTTAACATTCAGTACTTC. J is TRBJ2-4 and V is TRBV7-2, with D possibly being TRBD1 or TRBD2 (5 bases each). Trimming stripped 5 bases from V and 7 bases from J, with 12 bases between. Germline CDR1 reads SGHTA; CDR2 reads FQGNSA. The length of the CDR3 is 13 residues.

This clonotype was observed at least ten times. CDR3 sequence (DNA): TGCAGCGTTGATGAGGGACAGGTCTATGGCTACACCTTC. This gives the protein CSVDEGQVYGYTF. The V call is TRBV29-1, the J call TRBJ1-2, with 8 nucleotides matching TRBD1. The CDR3 is made up of 13 amino acids. V shed 3 bases, J shed 4 bases, and the junction held 4 bases outside the gene matches. CDR1 is SQVTM, CDR2 ANQGSEA, per germline.

This clonotype was seen repeatedly, ten times or more. This rearrangement joins TRBV5-1 to TRBJ1-1, with 9 bases matching TRBD1. Trimming at V came to 2 bases and at J to 4 bases, leaving 3 bases not matched to a gene. The V gene's germline CDR1 is SGHRS and CDR2 YFSETQ. The length of the CDR3 is 14 residues. The CDR3 loop reads CASSLGQGITEAFF. DNA for the CDR3: TGCGCCAGCAGCTTAGGACAGGGGATCACTGAAGCTTTCTTT.

Only a few counts were recorded for this clonotype. V usage is TRBV7-9 and J usage is TRBJ1-1; the D is unclear. The CDR3 is made up of 16 amino acids. V lost 5 bases and J 2 bases, leaving 18 bases between the germline ends. Germline V CDR1 and CDR2: SEHNR, FQNEAQ (reference sequence). The DNA of the CDR3 is TGTGCCAGCAGCATCACATGGCGGGGAATTAACACTGAAGCTTTCTTT. This codes for CASSITWRGINTEAFF.

This clonotype was recorded many times. The chain links TRBV20-1 to TRBJ2-5; D uncertain. This CDR3 comprises 12 residues. V lost 6 bases, J lost 5 bases, and 13 bases lay in between. Germline CDR1 and CDR2: DFQATT and SNEGSKA (reference sequence). CDR3 bases: TGCAGTGCCCGCAAGGTCCCGGAGACCCAGTACTTC. Translating gives CSARKVPETQYF.

Many counts were recorded for this clonotype. The V call is TRBV7-2, the J call TRBJ1-4; D may be TRBD1 (6 bases). This CDR3 has 15 amino acids. Germline CDR1 SGHTA, CDR2 FQGNSA. V lost 5 bases, J lost 6 bases, and 16 bases lay in between. In DNA form, the CDR3 reads TGTGCCAGCAGCCGAGGACAGACTAAACATGAAAAACTGTTTTTT. The encoded protein is CASSRGQTKHEKLFF.

The sample holds many counts of this clonotype. The chain employs TRBV12-3 or TRBV12-4 and TRBJ2-1; no firm D call. The CDR3 is made up of 12 amino acids. V was trimmed by 1 base and J by 4 bases, leaving 2 bases between them. The CDR3 sequence is CASSLEYNEQFF. The CDR3, as DNA: TGTGCCAGCAGTTTAGAATACAATGAGCAGTTCTTC.

This clonotype appeared many times. The J gene is TRBJ1-3, the V gene TRBV29-1; TRBD1 aligns across 9 bases. With 1 base clipped from V and 5 bases from J, the junction kept 12 bases outside the gene matches. In germline, CDR1 is SQVTM, CDR2 ANQGSEA. CDR3 size: 17 residues. The chain's CDR3 is CSVEVSDRGFPRNTIYF. Written as DNA, the CDR3 is TGCAGCGTTGAAGTTTCCGACAGGGGGTTCCCAAGAAACACCATATATTTT.

This clonotype appeared many times. The chain employs TRBV4-3 and TRBJ2-4; TRBD2 agrees at 8 bases. CDR1 is LGHNA, CDR2 YSLEER, per germline. After removal of 2 bases from V and 7 bases from J, the junction contained 16 bases not matched to a gene. The CDR3 totals 18 residues. The CDR3 coding sequence is TGCGCCAGCAGCCAAAGGCCCGTACTAGCGGTAGGCGGGAACATTCAGTACTTC. Its protein is CASSQRPVLAVGGNIQYF.

This clonotype was recorded at least ten times. The genes are TRBV25-1 and TRBJ1-5, with D perhaps matching TRBD1 (5 bases). V was cut by 2 bases and J by 7 bases, with 18 bases left in between. This CDR3 is 16 amino acids long. Per germline, CDR1 MGHDK and CDR2 SYGVNS. The CDR3 protein is CASSERFTGVGQPQHF. CDR3 sequence (DNA): TGTGCCAGCAGTGAAAGGTTTACGGGGGTTGGCCAGCCCCAGCATTTT.

This clonotype was counted at least ten times. V usage is TRBV3-1 and J usage is TRBJ2-1; D might be TRBD2 (5 bases). CDR1 is LGHDT, CDR2 YNNKEL, per germline (reference sequence). The germline V and J ends were trimmed by 1 base and 5 bases, with 18 bases remaining between them. The length of the CDR3 is 17 residues. CDR3 coding DNA: TGTGCCAGCAGCCAAGGCGACCGGGGAGTGGTCCACAATGAGCAGTTCTTC. Residues: CASSQGDRGVVHNEQFF.

At least ten counts were recorded for this clonotype. The V call is TRBV7-9, the J call TRBJ2-3, with D perhaps TRBD1 (6 bases). Deletions cut 5 bases from V and 1 base from J, with 19 bases between. Germline V gene lookup returns CDR1 SEHNR and CDR2 FQNEAQ (reference sequence). This CDR3 has 17 amino acids. CDR3 in amino acids: CASSLLGAGSGTDTQYF. The CDR3 bases are TGTGCCAGCAGCCTATTGGGGGCAGGCTCGGGCACAGATACGCAGTATTTT.

The rearrangement joins TRBV4-1 to TRBJ1-6; D gene unclear. The CDR3 is made up of 16 amino acids. Germline V gene sequence: CDR1 MGHRA, CDR2 YSYEKL. V was pared by 4 bases and J by 3 bases, with 13 bases between. CDR3 sequence reads: CASSLREPNYNSPLHF. The CDR3, as DNA: TGCGCCAGCAGCCTCCGGGAGCCTAACTATAATTCACCCCTCCACTTT.